The clone carrying this T cell receptor beta chain was found many times. One junction end does not reproduce the germline sequence, and a read error may be involved. Bulk libraries came from a prior protocol with listed TCR primers. TCRdb itself ran the PCR reads through MiXCR, one entry per CDR3 protein. The data hold approximately 550,000 distinct CDR3 sequences, with 25% observed a single time. Germline V gene lookup returns CDR1 MNHEY and CDR2 SMNVEV (reference sequence). This CDR3 comprises 14 residues. The data were taken from a study of molecular identifiers for immune sequencing clone quantification. From roughly 21,000 to 960,000 sorted cells, naive CD8 libraries were generated with 10%, 30% or 50% RNA. Naive CD8 T cells were FACS-sorted by CD8+CD4-CCR7+CD45RA+ markers.

The sequence was collected from a human donor in good health. Some libraries in this study had Jurkat cell RNA spiked in. The sequenced sample was naive CD8+ T cells from blood, with Jurkat cell RNA spiked in. Indicated subset: FACS-sorted CD8+CD4-CCR7+CD45RA+ naive T cells. The chain uses TRBV27 and TRBJ2-7; tentatively, D is TRBD1 or TRBD2 (5 bases each). Written as DNA, the CDR3 is TGCGCCAGCAGCCTGACGGGGCAGGGCTACGAGCAGTACTTC. As protein: CASSLTGQGYEQYF.